This T cell receptor (beta chain) was documented in a study of blood T cell repertoires in COVID-19. Study context: Samples came from the United States, Italy and Spain, spanning acute and convalescent COVID-19. T cells, B-cell-depleted T cells, or PBMCs provided the cDNA or gDNA that served as material.

Original data processing: Cell counts per sample came from amplifying reference gene primers. Sequencing used immunoSEQ multiplex PCR; TCRdb keeps in-frame clones, though not all of them. D and trimming come from the DNA, and the V and J calls and clone size come from that table. The sample shows 200,000 to 250,000 clones, approximately 78% of them seen only once. Sequencing was performed on peripheral blood. The clonotype comes from a woman in her sixties or seventies with COVID-19, enrolled during active disease.

The CDR3 coding sequence is TGTGCCAGCTCACCAGCTACGGGGAGGGATTCACCCCTCCACTTT. Amino acids: CASSPATGRDSPLHF. The chain carries TRBV18 and TRBJ1-6; no reliable D call. Germline values: CDR1 KGHSH, CDR2 LQKENI. The V and J ends lost 2 bases and 8 bases respectively, with 13 bases between them. CDR3 size: 15 residues.